This T cell receptor (beta chain) comes out of a study of post-analysis software for immune sequencing data. Study-level points and caveats: The study found TRBV5-6, TRBV5-1 and TRBV20-1 among about 5 TRBV segments more frequent in patients than controls.

The V gene's germline CDR1 is SGHTA and CDR2 FQGTGA. The CDR3 length is 15 residues. The J segment lost 0 bases and the V segment lost 4 bases, leaving 2 bases of the junction unmatched. The library was made from cDNA and included unique molecular identifiers. Each sample of roughly 0.95 to 10 million input T cells yielded 500,000 or so cDNA molecules, so each molecule approximated one T cell. TCRdb itself ran the PCR reads through MiXCR, one entry per CDR3 protein. The sample yields more than 500,000 distinct CDR3 sequences, roughly 34% seen once. The table lists this clonotype with a few counts. Its target is unknown.

Input material: blood. The clonotype comes from a girl aged 2-17 years with multiple sclerosis. The chain joins TRBV7-3 to TRBJ2-1; TRBD2 aligns across 8 bases. The CDR3 sequence: CASSYGTSSYNEQFF. Here the CDR3 DNA reads TGTGCCAGCAGCTACGGGACTAGCTCCTACAATGAGCAGTTCTTC. Full variable domain (remainder filled in from reference TRBV7-3 and TRBJ2-1): GAGVSQTPSNKVTEKGKYVELRCDPISGHTALYWYRQSLGQGPEFLIYFQGTGAADDSGLPNDRFFAVRPEGSVSTLKIQRTERGDSAVYLCASSYGTSSYNEQFFGPGTRLTVL.